This T cell receptor (beta chain) is from a study of blood T cell repertoires in COVID-19. The wider study: Donors in the United States, Italy and Spain gave samples during acute or convalescent COVID-19.

The CDR3 has 14 residues. V gave up 3 bases and J gave up 4 bases, with 12 bases separating them. Germline CDR1 LNHDA, CDR2 SQIVND (reference sequence). This clone was counted between two and nine times. Under the authors' procedure: Using reference gene primer amplification, nucleated cell counts were estimated. Data came from immunoSEQ multiplex PCR; TCRdb stores just in-frame clones and leaves some out. V and J calls and clone size are given by that table; D and trimming were obtained from the DNA. The sample lists some 200,000 clones, around 81% occurring once. Participants spanned ages about 18 to 90 years and resided in about 24 US areas.

The chain employs TRBV19 and TRBJ1-1; TRBD1 might be the D (5 bases). The sequence was obtained from a woman in her 40s with acute COVID-19. The sample taken for sequencing was PBMCs or T cells enriched from blood (not recorded which). DNA for the CDR3: TGTGCCAGTAGTATGCCAGGGTTGGGCACTGAAGCTTTCTTT. It yields the protein CASSMPGLGTEAFF.